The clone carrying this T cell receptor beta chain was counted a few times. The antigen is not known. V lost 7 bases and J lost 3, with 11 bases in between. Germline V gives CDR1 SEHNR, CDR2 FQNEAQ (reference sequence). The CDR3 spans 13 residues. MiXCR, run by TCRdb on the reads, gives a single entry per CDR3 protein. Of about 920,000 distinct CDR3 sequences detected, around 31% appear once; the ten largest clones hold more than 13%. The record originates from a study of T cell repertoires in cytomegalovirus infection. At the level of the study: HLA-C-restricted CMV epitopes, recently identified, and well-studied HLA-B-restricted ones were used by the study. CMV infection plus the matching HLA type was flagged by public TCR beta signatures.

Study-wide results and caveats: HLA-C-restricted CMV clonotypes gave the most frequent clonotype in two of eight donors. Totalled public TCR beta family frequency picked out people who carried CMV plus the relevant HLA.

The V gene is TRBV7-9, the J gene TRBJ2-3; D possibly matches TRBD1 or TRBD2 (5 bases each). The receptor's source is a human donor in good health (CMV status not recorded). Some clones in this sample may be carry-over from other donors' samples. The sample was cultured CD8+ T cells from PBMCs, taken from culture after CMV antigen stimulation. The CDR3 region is CASIRGGTDTQYF. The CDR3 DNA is TGTGCCAGCATACGGGGCGGGACAGATACGCAGTATTTT.